These 19 T cell receptor beta chains share one sample of origin, sequenced in a study of T-cell reconstitution after alpha-beta-depleted transplantation in children. Researchers prepared the TCRbeta library using unique molecular identifiers, the study reports. TCRdb fed the PCR reads into MiXCR, producing one record per CDR3 protein. The table shows some 450,000 distinct CDR3 sequences, with roughly two fifths occurring only once. The source was PBMCs, collected before TCRalphabeta/CD19-depleted stem cell transplant. These receptors all stem from a girl aged 2 to 9 with aplastic anemia, due to receive a stem cell transplant.

This CDR3 reads CASSWGQDSNNYGYTF. DNA of the CDR3: TGCGCCAGCAGCTGGGGTCAGGACAGCAACAACTATGGCTACACCTTC. V and J are TRBV5-1 and TRBJ1-2, with D perhaps matching TRBD1 (6 bases). In germline, CDR1 is SGHRS, CDR2 YFSETQ. The CDR3 has 16 amino acids. The germline V and J ends were trimmed by 3 bases and 2 bases, with 17 bases remaining between them.

This clonotype was detected many times. The chain uses TRBV20-1 and TRBJ2-7; D uncertain. V dropped 3 bases and J dropped 3 bases, with 3 bases sitting between them. The CDR3 extends over 10 amino acids. Germline lookup yields CDR1 DFQATT and CDR2 SNEGSKA (reference sequence). The CDR3 loop reads CSARGYEQYF. The CDR3 region has the DNA TGCAGTGCTAGGGGCTACGAGCAGTACTTC.

This clonotype has a handful of counts. V gene TRBV20-1 combines with J gene TRBJ2-3, with D maybe TRBD2 (6 bases). The CDR3 has 14 residues. CDR1 and CDR2 (germline): DFQATT, SNEGSKA (reference sequence). Trimming removed 3 bases from V and 0 bases from J, with 10 bases in between. The CDR3 reads CSARGGVSTDTQYF. The CDR3 DNA reads as TGCAGTGCTAGGGGCGGGGTTAGCACAGATACGCAGTATTTT.

This clonotype was detected only a few times. The V gene is TRBV12-3 or TRBV12-4, the J gene TRBJ2-3; the match to TRBD2 covers 7 bases. The CDR3 runs 14 residues. V was clipped by 8 bases and J by 4 bases; unmatched bases: 9. Here the CDR3 DNA reads TGTGCCAGCGAGACGGGAGGTCGGGCAGATACGCAGTATTTT. Residues: CASETGGRADTQYF.

The chain carries TRBV12-5 and TRBJ2-7, with D possibly matching TRBD1 (6 bases). The CDR3 has 14 amino acids. Trimming left V 3 bases short and J 6 bases short, with 15 bases between. Germline V gene lookup returns CDR1 LGHNT and CDR2 FRNRAP. The CDR3 loop reads CASGFRQAAGEQYF. The CDR3 nucleotides are TGTGCTAGTGGTTTCCGACAGGCCGCGGGCGAGCAGTACTTC.

This clonotype was counted once. The chain links TRBV28 to TRBJ2-2, with 12 bases identical to TRBD2. Per germline, CDR1 MDHEN and CDR2 SYDVKM. The CDR3 runs 16 residues. V shed 8 bases, J shed 4 bases, and the junction held 8 bases outside the gene matches. CDR3 sequence: CASGNGLAGLTGELFF. The DNA for the CDR3 is TGTGCCAGCGGCAACGGACTAGCGGGGCTCACCGGGGAGCTGTTTTTT.

The genes are TRBV30 and TRBJ2-7; the match to TRBD2 covers 13 bases. Germline CDR1 GTSNPN, CDR2 SVGIG (reference sequence). Trimming at V came to 2 bases and at J to 5 bases, leaving 6 bases not matched to a gene. The CDR3 totals 15 residues. CDR3 region: CAWSPGLAGRNEQYF. The DNA of the CDR3 is TGTGCCTGGAGTCCGGGACTAGCGGGGCGGAACGAGCAGTACTTC.

This chain joins TRBV7-2 and TRBJ2-1, with 10 bases aligning to TRBD1. CDR3 size: 13 residues. J lost 8 bases, V lost 7 bases, and 5 bases had no gene match. The germline gives CDR1 SGHTA, CDR2 FQGNSA. The CDR3 protein is CASNGDRGDEQFF. The CDR3 coding sequence is TGTGCCAGCAACGGGGACAGGGGCGATGAGCAGTTCTTC.

The gene calls are TRBV9 and TRBJ1-3, with D possibly matching TRBD1 (5 bases). V lost 0 bases and J 4 bases, leaving 11 bases between the germline ends. CDR1 SGDLS and CDR2 YYNGEE come from the germline V gene. The length of the CDR3 is 15 residues. The CDR3 sequence: CASSVDVRVGNTIYF. The CDR3 coding sequence is TGTGCCAGCAGCGTAGATGTCAGGGTCGGAAACACCATATATTTT.

This clonotype was seen many times. This chain joins TRBV9 and TRBJ2-2; 10 bases fit TRBD2. The germline gives CDR1 SGDLS, CDR2 YYNGEE. V dropped 4 bases and J dropped 4; count of bases not matched to a gene: 10. The CDR3 loop spans 17 amino acids. The CDR3 here is CASSPGSGLAITGELFF. As DNA, the CDR3 is TGTGCCAGCAGCCCAGGGTCGGGACTAGCGATCACCGGGGAGCTGTTTTTT.

V and J are TRBV12-3 or TRBV12-4 and TRBJ2-4; TRBD2 agrees at 9 bases. The CDR3 loop spans 19 amino acids. V gave up 5 bases and J gave up 6 bases; unmatched junction bases: 20. The CDR3 sequence: CASSNTREGSLAGTNIQYF. As DNA, the CDR3 is TGTGCCAGCAGTAATACCCGGGAGGGGTCCCTAGCGGGAACAAACATTCAGTACTTC.

This rearrangement joins TRBV11-2 to TRBJ2-3; 9 bases are a match to TRBD1. Losses at the gene ends were 6 bases for V and 4 bases for J; bases not matched to a gene: 8. In germline, CDR1 is SGHAT, CDR2 FQNNGV. CDR3 size: 15 residues. The CDR3 reads CASRKTGGWADTQYF. Written as DNA, the CDR3 is TGTGCCAGCAGAAAGACAGGGGGATGGGCAGATACGCAGTATTTT.

The rearrangement uses TRBV20-1 and TRBJ1-4; the match to TRBD1 covers 7 bases. Germline V gene sequence: CDR1 DFQATT, CDR2 SNEGSKA (reference sequence). The length of the CDR3 is 14 residues. V shed 3 bases, J shed 2 bases, and the junction held 3 bases outside the gene matches. The CDR3 region is CSASKTGTNEKLFF. CDR3 DNA: TGCAGTGCTAGCAAGACAGGGACTAATGAAAAACTGTTTTTT.

The rearrangement links TRBV5-5 to TRBJ2-3; D not resolved. The ends were cut back, 6 bases at V and 0 bases at J, with 14 bases in the middle. Germline V CDR1 and CDR2: SGHKS, YYEKEE (reference sequence). CDR3 size: 15 residues. CDR3 DNA sequence: TGTGCCAGCACCGTTTCAGGCCTGAGCACAGATACGCAGTATTTT. Translating gives CASTVSGLSTDTQYF.

This chain uses TRBV6-5 with TRBJ2-7; 7 nucleotides agree with TRBD1. Germline V gene data show CDR1 as MNHEY and CDR2 as SVGAGI. The CDR3 is 16 amino acids. The junction had 9 bases not matched to a gene; V was cut back by 4 bases and J by 0 bases. DNA of the CDR3: TGTGCCAGCAGTTCCGCCTCGGGACAGTACTCCTACGAGCAGTACTTC. This translates into CASSSASGQYSYEQYF.

The J gene is TRBJ1-1, the V gene TRBV15; D may be TRBD1 (5 bases). CDR3 length: 13 amino acids. Trimming took 1 base from V and 4 from J, leaving 7 bases between them. Germline values: CDR1 LNHNV, CDR2 YYDKDF (reference sequence). This CDR3 reads CATSRARGTEAFF. CDR3 in DNA: TGTGCCACCAGCAGAGCGAGGGGCACTGAAGCTTTCTTT.

This clonotype was observed once. V gene TRBV3-1 combines with J gene TRBJ2-2; tentatively, D is TRBD1 (6 bases). Trimming removed 2 bases at V and 4 bases at J, with 11 bases between. The CDR3 consists of 15 residues. Germline V CDR1 and CDR2: LGHDT, YNNKEL (reference sequence). CDR3 protein: CASSQFTGTTGELFF. CDR3 in DNA: TGTGCCAGCAGCCAATTCACAGGGACCACCGGGGAGCTGTTTTTT.

The table lists this clonotype with many counts. The chain joins TRBV7-2 to TRBJ2-5, with D uncertain. Germline CDR1 reads SGHTA; CDR2 reads FQGNSA. V was shortened by 0 bases and J by 5 bases, with 13 bases between the two germline ends. The CDR3 runs 15 residues. The CDR3 nucleotides read TGTGCCAGCAGCTTAGCGGTACGAACCAGGGAGACCCAGTACTTC. Translated, it gives CASSLAVRTRETQYF.

V gene TRBV11-2 combines with J gene TRBJ2-2; the D is unclear. V lost 0 bases to trimming and J lost 5 bases, with 16 bases between them. The germline CDR1 and CDR2 sequences are SGHAT and FQNNGV. The CDR3 loop spans 17 amino acids. CDR3 sequence: CASSLDRLEWETGELFF. CDR3 sequence (DNA): TGTGCCAGCAGCTTAGATCGGTTGGAGTGGGAAACCGGGGAGCTGTTTTTT.